Reported below is one T cell receptor beta chain. Its matching antigen is unknown. The data were obtained in a study of cytomegalovirus exposure and HLA in healthy donors. Primers: 60 Vbeta forward and 13 Jbeta reverse. Assay used: immunoSEQ multiplex PCR; TCRdb lists only in-frame clones, some missing. The sample has 60,000 or so clones, and its top ten clones hold about 9.1%. Findings of the study overall: Common viral pathogens seemed to be connected with several of the most significant clusters, according to a later analysis.

The CDR3 has 14 amino acids. Germline lookup yields CDR1 MNHEY and CDR2 SVGAGI. V was trimmed by 4 bases and J by 5 bases, leaving 11 bases between them. The sequence was obtained from a man in his fifties in good health and CMV-seropositive. The V call is TRBV6-5, the J call TRBJ1-4; D remains unclear. Sequencing was done on a sample of PBMCs. The CDR3 DNA is TGTGCCAGCAGTTTCACTCCCTTGAATGAAAAACTGTTTTTT. Translation gives CASSFTPLNEKLFF.